This paragraph covers one TCR beta chain sequence. The CDR3 spans 16 residues. Germline CDR1 reads SEHNR; CDR2 reads FQNEAQ (reference sequence). Trimming left V 1 base short and J 0 bases short, with 9 bases between. The sample belongs to a study of patients and donors after allogeneic stem cell transplantation. One entry per CDR3 protein results from TCRdb running MiXCR on the RT-PCR reads. The data show over 400,000 distinct CDR3 sequences, 16% seen once. This TCR derives from a human donor who was either an allogeneic HSCT recipient or a stem cell or donor lymphocyte infusion donor (not recorded which). It is not recorded whose cells these are; they may come from a transplant donor. Material: blood, either unsorted or a sorted T cell fraction (not recorded which). The gene calls are TRBV7-9 and TRBJ2-2; D is possibly TRBD1 or TRBD2 (5 bases each). Here the CDR3 DNA reads TGTGCCAGCAGCTTAGGGGGACGAACGAACACCGGGGAGCTGTTTTTT. Its protein product is CASSLGGRTNTGELFF. Combining the CDR3 with reference TRBV7-9 and TRBJ2-2 gives the whole variable domain DTGVSQNPRHKITKRGQNVTFRCDPISEHNRLYWYRQTLGQGPEFLTYFQNEAQLEKSRLLSDRFSAERPKGSFSTLEIQRTEQGDSAMYLCASSLGGRTNTGELFFGEGSRLTVL.